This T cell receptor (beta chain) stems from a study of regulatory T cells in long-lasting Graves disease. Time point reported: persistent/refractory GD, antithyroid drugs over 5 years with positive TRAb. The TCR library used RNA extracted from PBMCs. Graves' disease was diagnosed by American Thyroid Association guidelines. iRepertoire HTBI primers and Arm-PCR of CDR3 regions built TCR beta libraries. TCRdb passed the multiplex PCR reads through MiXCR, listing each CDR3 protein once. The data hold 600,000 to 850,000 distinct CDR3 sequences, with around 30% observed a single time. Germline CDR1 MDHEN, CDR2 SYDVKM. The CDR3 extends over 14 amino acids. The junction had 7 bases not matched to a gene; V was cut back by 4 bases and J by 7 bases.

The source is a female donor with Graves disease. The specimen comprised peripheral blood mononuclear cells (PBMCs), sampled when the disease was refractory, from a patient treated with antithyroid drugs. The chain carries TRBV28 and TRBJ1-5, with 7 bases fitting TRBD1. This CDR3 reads CASSSVQGSQPQHF. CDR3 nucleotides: TGTGCCAGCAGTTCGGTACAGGGGAGCCAGCCCCAGCATTTT.